This T cell receptor beta chain is from a study of shared clonotypes between healthy human individuals. Study-wide results and limits: Depth of sequencing was expected to influence donor clonotype sharing.

As for this clone: The antigen is undetermined.

Naive CD8 isolation took CD45RO-negative cells positively selected for CCR7 and excluded terminally differentiated effector memory CD45RA+ cells. TCRdb keeps only in-frame clones here, not all; method: immunoSEQ multiplex PCR. The repertoire holds about 680,000 clones, about 91% seen once, with 24% in the top ten. This CDR3 spans 19 amino acids. V lost 2 bases, J lost 0 bases, and 6 bases stayed unmatched. Germline loops: CDR1 KGHSH, CDR2 LQKENI. The rearrangement uses TRBV18 and TRBJ2-2; 13 positions agree with TRBD2. Sequenced sample: naive CD8+ T cells sorted from blood. The sequence was obtained from a man aged 25 to 40 in good health. The CDR3 here is CASSPSPGLAGSNTGELFF. For the CDR3, the DNA is TGTGCCAGCTCACCATCCCCGGGACTAGCGGGGTCGAACACCGGGGAGCTGTTTTTT.